Listed below are T cell receptor beta chains from one sample, sequenced in a study of blood T cell repertoires in COVID-19. Using immunoSEQ multiplex PCR, the repertoire was profiled, and TCRdb retains in-frame clones only, with some absent. This table holds roughly 150,000 clones, more than 75% found once. Specimen: peripheral blood. Receptors were obtained from a man over 45 who had recovered from COVID-19. The CDR3 runs from the conserved cysteine through the conserved F or W. Fields, in order: V gene, clone size, J gene, D gene, CDR3 protein, CDR3 DNA. A D gene is named only where the DNA matches it firmly. Expanded clones are given a class, and other clones once, few, many or no size at all.

v_call: TRBV19
clone_size: NA
j_call: TRBJ1-6
d_call: NA
cdr3_aa: CASSDPAGHSPLHF
cdr3_nt: TGTGCCAGTAGTGATCCAGCAGGGCACTCACCCCTCCACTTT

v_call: TRBV15
clone_size: NA
j_call: TRBJ2-1
d_call: TRBD2
cdr3_aa: CATSREGLTSGSNEQFF
cdr3_nt: TGTGCCACCAGCAGAGAGGGTTTGACTAGCGGGAGTAATGAGCAGTTCTTC

v_call: TRBV11-1
clone_size: NA
j_call: TRBJ2-1
d_call: TRBD2
cdr3_aa: CASSLPRLAGVGEQFF
cdr3_nt: TGTGCCAGCAGCTTACCTCGTCTAGCGGGGGTGGGTGAGCAGTTCTTC

v_call: TRBV20-1
clone_size: NA
j_call: TRBJ2-7
d_call: NA
cdr3_aa: CSASSAMSYEQYF
cdr3_nt: TGCAGTGCTAGTTCCGCGATGTCCTACGAGCAGTACTTC

v_call: TRBV25-1
clone_size: NA
j_call: TRBJ2-7
d_call: TRBD1
cdr3_aa: CASSEYIGQGSEQYF
cdr3_nt: TGTGCCAGCAGTGAATATATAGGACAGGGCTCCGAGCAGTACTTC

v_call: TRBV4-3
clone_size: NA
j_call: TRBJ2-2
d_call: NA
cdr3_aa: CASSQDSRGANTGELFF
cdr3_nt: TGCGCCAGCAGCCAAGATTCCCGGGGTGCGAACACCGGGGAGCTGTTTTTT

v_call: TRBV9
clone_size: NA
j_call: TRBJ1-1
d_call: TRBD1
cdr3_aa: CASSVDGTGTMWNIGEAFF
cdr3_nt: TGTGCCAGCAGCGTAGATGGGACAGGGACGATGTGGAACATTGGTGAAGCTTTCTTT

v_call: TRBV5-5
clone_size: NA
j_call: TRBJ2-5
d_call: NA
cdr3_aa: CASSAERPPPGETQYF
cdr3_nt: TGTGCCAGCAGCGCCGAACGGCCACCCCCGGGGGAGACCCAGTACTTC

v_call: TRBV18
clone_size: NA
j_call: TRBJ1-2
d_call: NA
cdr3_aa: CASSPIESPNYGYTF
cdr3_nt: TGTGCCAGCTCACCAATCGAGTCCCCTAACTATGGCTACACCTTC

v_call: TRBV29-1
clone_size: once
j_call: TRBJ2-1
d_call: NA
cdr3_aa: CSVEGLYNEQFF
cdr3_nt: TGCAGCGTTGAGGGACTTTACAATGAGCAGTTCTTC

v_call: TRBV12-3/TRBV12-4
clone_size: NA
j_call: TRBJ2-1
d_call: TRBD2
cdr3_aa: CASSLPPGLAQFF
cdr3_nt: TGTGCCAGCAGTTTACCACCGGGACTAGCGCAGTTCTTC

v_call: TRBV20-1
clone_size: NA
j_call: TRBJ1-5
d_call: NA
cdr3_aa: CSASPGDQPQHF
cdr3_nt: TGCAGTGCTAGTCCGGGTGATCAGCCCCAGCATTTT

v_call: TRBV10-2
clone_size: NA
j_call: TRBJ1-1
d_call: TRBD1
cdr3_aa: CASRGQGSNTEAFF
cdr3_nt: TGCGCCAGCAGGGGACAGGGATCGAACACTGAAGCTTTCTTT

v_call: TRBV27
clone_size: few
j_call: TRBJ1-5
d_call: TRBD1
cdr3_aa: CASRPTDRGNQPQHF
cdr3_nt: TGTGCCAGCAGACCGACCGACAGGGGCAATCAGCCCCAGCATTTT

v_call: TRBV15
clone_size: NA
j_call: TRBJ2-3
d_call: TRBD2
cdr3_aa: CATSGGLAGATDTQYF
cdr3_nt: TGTGCCACCAGCGGGGGACTAGCGGGGGCCACAGATACGCAGTATTTT

v_call: TRBV6-1
clone_size: NA
j_call: TRBJ2-7
d_call: TRBD2
cdr3_aa: CASSALGGEGNYEQYF
cdr3_nt: TGTGCCAGCAGTGCCCTCGGCGGGGAGGGAAACTACGAGCAGTACTTC

v_call: TRBV7-2
clone_size: NA
j_call: TRBJ2-1
d_call: NA
cdr3_aa: CASSQTVYNEQFF
cdr3_nt: TGTGCCAGCAGCCAGACTGTCTACAATGAGCAGTTCTTC

v_call: TRBV5-6
clone_size: NA
j_call: TRBJ1-4
d_call: NA
cdr3_aa: CASSLDGVGEKLFF
cdr3_nt: TGTGCCAGCAGCTTGGACGGGGTCGGTGAAAAACTGTTTTTT

v_call: TRBV7-2
clone_size: few
j_call: TRBJ1-3
d_call: NA
cdr3_aa: CASSRGVGAEGNTIYF
cdr3_nt: TGTGCCAGCAGCCGCGGGGTAGGGGCGGAAGGAAACACCATATATTTT

v_call: TRBV25-1
clone_size: NA
j_call: TRBJ1-2
d_call: NA
cdr3_aa: CASSGQGSPNYGYTF
cdr3_nt: TGTGCCAGCAGTGGGCAGGGGTCCCCCAACTATGGCTACACCTTC